Listed here is a single T cell receptor (beta chain). The CDR3 covers 17 residues. In germline, CDR1 is SGHTA, CDR2 FQGNSA. V gave up 1 base and J gave up 7 bases; unmatched junction bases: 7. The data were produced by immunoSEQ multiplex PCR, yet TCRdb's version contains in-frame clones alone and is incomplete. The sample has a few hundred thousand clones; approximately 95% are singletons. The source of the sample is a study of T cell responses to AZD1222 COVID-19 vaccine. This TCR was sampled from an adult in good health. The chain combines TRBV7-2 with TRBJ2-2, with 12 bases aligning to TRBD2. Specimen: peripheral blood, collected on day 0 of AZD1222 vaccination. The CDR3 region has the DNA TGTGCCAGCAGCTTAGGGGGGACTAGCGGGTTCGGCGGGGAGCTGTTTTTT. It is translated as CASSLGGTSGFGGELFF.